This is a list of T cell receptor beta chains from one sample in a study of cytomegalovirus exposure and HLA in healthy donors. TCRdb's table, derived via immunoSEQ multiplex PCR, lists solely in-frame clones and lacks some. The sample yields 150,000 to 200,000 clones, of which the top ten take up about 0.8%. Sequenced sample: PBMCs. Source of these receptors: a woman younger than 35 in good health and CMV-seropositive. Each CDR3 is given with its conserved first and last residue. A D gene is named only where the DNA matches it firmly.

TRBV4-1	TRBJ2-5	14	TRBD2	CASSLAGGRETQYF	TGCGCCAGCAGCCTCGCGGGGGGTCGAGAGACCCAGTACTTC
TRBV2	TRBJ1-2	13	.	CASMEQGLYGYTF	TGTGCCAGCATGGAGCAGGGGTTATATGGCTACACCTTC
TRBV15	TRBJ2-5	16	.	CATSRDIAVAQETQYF	TGTGCCACCAGCAGAGATATAGCTGTAGCCCAAGAGACCCAGTACTTC
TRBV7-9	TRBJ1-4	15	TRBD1	CASSPGQGLSEKLFF	TGTGCCAGCAGCCCCGGACAGGGACTAAGTGAAAAACTGTTTTTT
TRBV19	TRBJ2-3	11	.	CASSLTDTQYF	TGTGCCAGTAGTTTAACAGATACGCAGTATTTT
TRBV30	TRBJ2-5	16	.	CAWNRPERKYQETQYF	TGTGCCTGGAACCGGCCCGAGCGGAAGTACCAAGAGACCCAGTACTTC
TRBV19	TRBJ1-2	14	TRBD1	CASSKGQGSYGYTF	TGTGCCAGTAGCAAGGGACAGGGGAGCTATGGCTACACCTTC
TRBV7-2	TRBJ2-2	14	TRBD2	CASKTSGNTGELFF	TGTGCCAGCAAGACTAGCGGGAACACCGGGGAGCTGTTTTTT
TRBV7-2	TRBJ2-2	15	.	CASSLDSPGTGELFF	TGTGCCAGCAGCTTAGACAGCCCGGGGACCGGGGAGCTGTTTTTT
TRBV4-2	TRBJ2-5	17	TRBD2	CASSPRLGGGASETQYF	TGTGCCAGCAGCCCCCGATTAGGCGGGGGGGCCAGTGAGACCCAGTACTTC
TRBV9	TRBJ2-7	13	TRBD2	CASTAGEGYEQYF	TGTGCCAGCACGGCGGGGGAGGGTTACGAGCAGTACTTC
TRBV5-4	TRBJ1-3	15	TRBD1	CASSSTGQLGNTIYF	TGTGCCAGCAGCTCGACGGGACAGCTTGGAAACACCATATATTTT
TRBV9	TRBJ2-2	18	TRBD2	CASSVGSGRAENTGELFF	TGTGCCAGCAGCGTGGGTAGCGGGAGGGCCGAGAACACCGGGGAGCTGTTTTTT
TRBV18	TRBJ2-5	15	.	CASSPPGTLKETQYF	TGTGCCAGCTCACCACCAGGGACACTGAAAGAGACCCAGTACTTC
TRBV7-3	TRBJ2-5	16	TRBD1	CASSRQARGSGETQYF	TGTGCCAGCAGCCGACAAGCCAGGGGGTCCGGGGAGACCCAGTACTTC
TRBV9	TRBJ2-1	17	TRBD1	CASSDRSGTGVYNEQFF	TGTGCCAGCAGCGACCGCTCCGGGACAGGGGTCTACAATGAGCAGTTCTTC
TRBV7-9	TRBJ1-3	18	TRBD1	CASSFDRDRGPSGNTIYF	TGTGCCAGCAGCTTCGATAGGGACAGGGGGCCGTCTGGAAACACCATATATTTT
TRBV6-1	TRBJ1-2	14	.	CASSELRGLYGYTF	TGTGCCAGCAGTGAGCTGCGGGGACTCTATGGCTACACCTTC
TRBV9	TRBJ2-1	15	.	CASSVSPQFYNEQFF	TGTGCCAGCAGCGTGAGTCCACAGTTCTACAATGAGCAGTTCTTC
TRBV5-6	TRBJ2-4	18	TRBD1	CASSFRDRASPAKNIQYF	TGTGCCAGCAGCTTTCGGGACAGGGCCAGCCCGGCCAAAAACATTCAGTACTTC
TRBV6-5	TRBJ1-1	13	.	CASSFQGGTEAFF	TGTGCCAGCAGTTTCCAGGGAGGCACTGAAGCTTTCTTT
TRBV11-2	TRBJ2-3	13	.	CASSSDRMDTQYF	TGTGCCAGCAGCTCCGACAGGATGGATACGCAGTATTTT
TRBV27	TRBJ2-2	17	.	CASSELSWGLGTGELFF	TGTGCCAGCAGCGAGTTATCGTGGGGGCTCGGGACCGGGGAGCTGTTTTTT
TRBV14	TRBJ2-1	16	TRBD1	CASSQLLGQGAGEQFF	TGTGCCAGCAGCCAATTACTGGGACAGGGGGCTGGTGAGCAGTTCTTC
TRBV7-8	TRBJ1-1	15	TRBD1	CASSPRQGRNTEAFF	TGTGCCAGCAGCCCCCGACAGGGAAGGAACACTGAAGCTTTCTTT
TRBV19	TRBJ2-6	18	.	CASSIMGRSSSGANVLTF	TGTGCCAGTAGTATTATGGGCCGAAGCAGCTCTGGGGCCAACGTCCTGACTTTC
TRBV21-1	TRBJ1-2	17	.	CASSTPGTGGPFYGYTF	TGTGCCAGCAGTACTCCCGGGACAGGGGGCCCATTCTATGGCTACACCTTC
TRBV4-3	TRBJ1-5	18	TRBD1	CVSSYRIVTGYGNQPQHF	TGCGTCAGCAGCTACCGTATTGTGACAGGGTATGGCAATCAGCCCCAGCATTTT
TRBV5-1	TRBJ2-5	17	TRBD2	CASSLGLAGAPQETQYF	TGCGCCAGCAGCCTGGGACTAGCGGGGGCCCCGCAAGAGACCCAGTACTTC
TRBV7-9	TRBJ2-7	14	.	CASSLRELTYEQYF	TGTGCCAGCAGCTTACGGGAGCTAACCTACGAGCAGTACTTC
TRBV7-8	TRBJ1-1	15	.	CASSAVEGVGTEAFF	TGTGCCAGCAGCGCGGTAGAGGGGGTTGGCACTGAAGCTTTCTTT
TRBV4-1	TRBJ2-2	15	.	CASREGGVVTGELFF	TGCGCCAGCAGGGAGGGGGGGGTGGTCACCGGGGAGCTGTTTTTT
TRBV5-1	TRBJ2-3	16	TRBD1	CASSLAGTGFTDTQYF	TGCGCCAGCAGCTTGGCCGGGACAGGATTCACAGATACGCAGTATTTT
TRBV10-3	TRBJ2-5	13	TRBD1	CAMGTGGMETQYF	TGTGCCATGGGGACAGGGGGCATGGAGACCCAGTACTTC
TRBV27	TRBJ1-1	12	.	CASSSSGSRELF	TGTGCCAGCAGCTCCTCCGGGTCTAGAGAACTCTTT
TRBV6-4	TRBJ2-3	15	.	CASSFGGTDTDTQYF	TGTGCCAGCAGCTTTGGGGGGACGGACACAGATACGCAGTATTTT
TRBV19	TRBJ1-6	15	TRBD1	CASSVQGGLNSPLHF	TGTGCCAGTAGTGTACAGGGGGGACTTAATTCACCCCTCCACTTT
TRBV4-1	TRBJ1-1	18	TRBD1	CASSRGGGTGRMNTEAFF	TGCGCCAGCAGCCGGGGAGGTGGGACAGGGCGTATGAACACTGAAGCTTTCTTT
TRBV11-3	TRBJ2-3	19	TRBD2	CASSPRLLAGGGSTDTQYF	TGTGCCAGCAGCCCCCGGCTACTAGCGGGAGGGGGGAGCACAGATACGCAGTATTTT
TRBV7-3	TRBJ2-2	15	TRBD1	CASSAGQGITGELFF	TGTGCCAGCAGCGCGGGACAGGGGATCACCGGGGAGCTGTTTTTT
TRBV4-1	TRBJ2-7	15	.	CASSQEDRSSYEQYF	TGCGCCAGCAGCCAAGAGGACAGATCTTCCTACGAGCAGTACTTC